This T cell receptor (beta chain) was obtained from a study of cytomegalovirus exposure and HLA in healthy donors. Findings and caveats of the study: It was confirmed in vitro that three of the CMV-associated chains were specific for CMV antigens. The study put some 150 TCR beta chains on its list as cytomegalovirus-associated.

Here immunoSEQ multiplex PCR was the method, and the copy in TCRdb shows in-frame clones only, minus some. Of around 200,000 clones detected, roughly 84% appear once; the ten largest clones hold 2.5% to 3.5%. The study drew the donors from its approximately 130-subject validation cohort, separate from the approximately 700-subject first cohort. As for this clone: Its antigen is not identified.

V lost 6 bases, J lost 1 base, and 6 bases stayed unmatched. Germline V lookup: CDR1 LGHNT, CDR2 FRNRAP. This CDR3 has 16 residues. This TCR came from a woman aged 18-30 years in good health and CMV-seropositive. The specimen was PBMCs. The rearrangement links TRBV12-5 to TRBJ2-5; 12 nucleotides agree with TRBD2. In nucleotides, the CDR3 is TGTGCTAGTGGGGCCCTAGCGGGGGGGATCCAAGAGACCCAGTACTTC. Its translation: CASGALAGGIQETQYF.